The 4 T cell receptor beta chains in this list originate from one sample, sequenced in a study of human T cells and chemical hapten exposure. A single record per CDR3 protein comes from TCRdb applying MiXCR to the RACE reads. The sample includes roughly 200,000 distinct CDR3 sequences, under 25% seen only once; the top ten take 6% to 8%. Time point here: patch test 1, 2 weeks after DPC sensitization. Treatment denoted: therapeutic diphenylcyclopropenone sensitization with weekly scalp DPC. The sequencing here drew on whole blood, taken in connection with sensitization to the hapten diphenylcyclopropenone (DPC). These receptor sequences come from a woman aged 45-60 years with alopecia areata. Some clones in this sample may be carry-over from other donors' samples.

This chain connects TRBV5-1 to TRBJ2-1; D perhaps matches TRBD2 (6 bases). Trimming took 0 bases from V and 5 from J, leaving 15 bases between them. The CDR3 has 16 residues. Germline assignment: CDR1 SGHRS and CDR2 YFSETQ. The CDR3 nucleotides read TGCGCCAGCAGCTTGGGCGGGCTAGCGTTAGACAATGAGCAGTTCTTC. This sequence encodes CASSLGGLALDNEQFF.

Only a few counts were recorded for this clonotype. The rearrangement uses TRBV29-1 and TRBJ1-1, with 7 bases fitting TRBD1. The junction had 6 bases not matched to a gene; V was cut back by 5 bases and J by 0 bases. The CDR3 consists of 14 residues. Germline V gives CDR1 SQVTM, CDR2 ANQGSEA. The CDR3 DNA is TGCAGCGTTCAACAGGGGACGATGAACACTGAAGCTTTCTTT. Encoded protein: CSVQQGTMNTEAFF. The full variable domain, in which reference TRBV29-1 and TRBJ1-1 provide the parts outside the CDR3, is SAVISQKPSRDICQRGTSLTIQCQVDSQVTMMFWYRQQPGQSLTLIATANQGSEATYESGFVIDKFPISRPNLTFSTLTVSNMSPEDSSIYLCSVQQGTMNTEAFFGQGTRLTVV.

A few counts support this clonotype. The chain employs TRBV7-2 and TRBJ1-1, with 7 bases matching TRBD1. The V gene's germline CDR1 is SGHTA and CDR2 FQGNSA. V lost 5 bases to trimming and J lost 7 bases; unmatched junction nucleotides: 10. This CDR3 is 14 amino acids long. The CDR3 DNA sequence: TGTGCCAGCAGCGCCGAGACAGGGTTTAATGAAGCTTTCTTT. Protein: CASSAETGFNEAFF.

The CDR3 sequence is CASSFGGRGGYTF. As DNA, the CDR3 is TGTGCCAGCAGCTTTGGAGGAAGGGGTGGCTACACCTTC. V is TRBV7-2 and J is TRBJ1-2; D might be TRBD1 (5 bases). V was shortened by 3 bases and J by 7 bases, with 12 bases between the two germline ends. This CDR3 has 13 residues. From germline, CDR1 is SGHTA and CDR2 FQGNSA.